The clone carrying this T cell receptor (beta chain) appeared a few times. This entry comes from a study of CD8+CD57+ T cells in acquired aplastic anemia. Profiling that covered TCR beta VDJ and CDR3 relied on genomic DNA as its template. Each CDR3 protein is one row after TCRdb ran MiXCR on the reads. Of fewer than 85,000 distinct CDR3 sequences in the sample, 60% to 75% are singletons; the top ten hold 80% to 90%. CDR3 size: 13 residues. Trimming cost V 5 bases and J 2 bases, with 9 bases left between them. From germline, CDR1 is SGHVS and CDR2 FNYEAQ. In patients chosen for sequencing, flow cytometry had shown CD8+CD57+ cell expansion.

The sequenced sample was sorted CD4+, CD8+, or CD8+CD57+ T cells (not recorded which) from PBMCs. This sequence originates from a human donor with aplastic anemia. V usage is TRBV7-6 and J usage is TRBJ2-5, with D unresolved. CDR3 sequence reads: CASSRHFQETQYF. For the CDR3, the DNA is TGTGCCAGCAGCCGACATTTTCAAGAGACCCAGTACTTC.